This T cell receptor (beta chain) was captured in a study of PD-L1 blockade in urothelial cancer. Enrolled patients showed locally advanced or metastatic urothelial carcinoma. Only in-frame clones appear in the TCRdb table, and some are missing; sequencing was by immunoSEQ multiplex PCR. The sample consists of just over 50,000 clones, roughly 80% of them appearing once. J lost 4 bases, V lost 3 bases, and 6 bases had no gene match. This CDR3 region has 15 residues. Germline assignment: CDR1 SEHNR and CDR2 FQNEAQ (reference sequence). This receptor was obtained from a man in his 70s with urothelial cancer. V gene TRBV7-9 combines with J gene TRBJ1-1; 9 bases fit TRBD1. The sample in question was PBMCs, obtained around atezolizumab (anti-PD-L1) treatment. CDR3 residues: CASSLGGTGRTEAFF. CDR3 bases: TGTGCCAGCAGCTTGGGGGGGACAGGGCGCACTGAAGCTTTCTTT.